This TCR beta chain is drawn from a study of identical twins. Findings and caveats of the study: Without tracking the same donors, conclusions rested on cross-sectional statistical analysis.

The V gene lost 0 bases and the J gene lost 5 bases, with 9 bases spanning the gap. This CDR3 region has 14 residues. The germline CDR1 and CDR2 sequences are SGHNT and YYREEE (reference sequence). Carrying unique molecular identifiers, the cDNA also gained a universal primer site through template switching. One entry per CDR3 protein results from TCRdb running MiXCR on the 5' RACE reads. The sample includes roughly 710,000 distinct CDR3 sequences, around 6% of them seen just once. This clonotype has just a few counts. The target antigen is unknown. What was sequenced was naive T cells sorted from blood. This TCR was sampled from a man aged 18 to 30 in good health. The rearrangement uses TRBV5-4 and TRBJ2-1; no clear D. This chain's CDR3 is CASSLGLGNNEQFF. CDR3 DNA: TGTGCCAGCAGCTTGGGGCTAGGGAACAATGAGCAGTTCTTC.